This T cell receptor beta chain was identified in a study of cytomegalovirus exposure and HLA in healthy donors. The CDR3 totals 16 residues. Data came from immunoSEQ multiplex PCR; TCRdb stores just in-frame clones and leaves some out. The sample records approximately 170,000 clones, under 95% being singletons. The V and J genes are TRBV21-1 and TRBJ2-7; the DNA was not compared with TRBD2, the D call given in the table. TRBV21-1 is listed as a pseudogene. The source of this sequence is a woman aged 18-29 years in good health and CMV-seropositive. Sequenced material: PBMCs. DNA of the CDR3: TGTGCCAGCAGCAAAGAGGGGCGGGGGGCCTTCTACGAGCAGTACTTC. Encoded protein: CASSKEGRGAFYEQYF.